This T cell receptor beta chain originates from a study of T-cell reconstitution after alpha-beta-depleted transplantation in children. The authors prepared the TCRbeta library with unique molecular identifiers. TCRdb recomputed calls from the PCR reads with MiXCR, one row per CDR3 protein. This table has hundreds of thousands of distinct CDR3 sequences, about 11% appearing once. V dropped 6 bases and J dropped 7 bases, with 15 bases sitting between them. From germline, CDR1 is MNHEY and CDR2 SMNVEV (reference sequence). CDR3 size: 13 residues. The starting material was PBMCs from the stem cell graft donor, obtained from the stem cell graft. The rearrangement uses TRBV27 and TRBJ1-2; D is unresolved. This clonotype was sampled from a human donor who donated a stem cell graft to a child with acute myeloid leukemia. CDR3 sequence: CASSYQGRGGYTF. The CDR3 DNA reads as TGTGCCAGCAGCTACCAAGGACGTGGTGGCTACACCTTC.